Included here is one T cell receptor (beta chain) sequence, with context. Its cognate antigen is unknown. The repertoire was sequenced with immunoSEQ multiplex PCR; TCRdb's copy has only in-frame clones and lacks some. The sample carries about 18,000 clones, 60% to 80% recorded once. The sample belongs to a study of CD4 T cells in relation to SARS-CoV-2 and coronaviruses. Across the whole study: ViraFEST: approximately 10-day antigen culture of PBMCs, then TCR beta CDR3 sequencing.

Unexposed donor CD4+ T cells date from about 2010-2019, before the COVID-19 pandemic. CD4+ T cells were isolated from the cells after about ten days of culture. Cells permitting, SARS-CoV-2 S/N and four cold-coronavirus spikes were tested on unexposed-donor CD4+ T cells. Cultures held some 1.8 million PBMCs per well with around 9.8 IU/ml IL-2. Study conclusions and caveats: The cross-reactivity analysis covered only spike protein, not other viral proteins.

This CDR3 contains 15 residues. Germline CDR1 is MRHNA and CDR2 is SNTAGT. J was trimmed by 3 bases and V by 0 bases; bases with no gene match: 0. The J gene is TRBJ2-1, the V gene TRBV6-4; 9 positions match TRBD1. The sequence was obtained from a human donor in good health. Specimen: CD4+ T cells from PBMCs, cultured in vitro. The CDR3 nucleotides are TGTGCCAGCAGTGACTCGACAGGGGGCTACAATGAGCAGTTCTTC. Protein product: CASSDSTGGYNEQFF.